This TCR beta chain derives from a study of blood T cells in healthy people across ages. The study, taken as a whole, reports: Diversity of TCR beta correlated strongly with naive T cell percentage.

In the case of this clonotype: As yet, its antigen is unknown.

CDR3 size: 16 residues. V was pared by 0 bases and J by 10 bases, with 19 bases between. Per germline, CDR1 MGHRA and CDR2 YSYEKL. For the second PCR, which ran for roughly 6 to 11 cycles, a sample-barcoded 5' primer and a J-beta primer mix were used. Sequencing recovered at least 2.5 million CDR3-containing paired-end reads from each sample. TCRdb ran MiXCR on the 5' RACE reads and lists one entry per CDR3 protein. Counted here are about 580,000 distinct CDR3 sequences, under 55% occurring once; the ten biggest clones make up under 30%. Healthy Caucasian individuals from Russia aged about 6 to 90 were enrolled as donors.

This sequence was found in a man older than 75 in good health. Sample: blood. V gene TRBV4-1 combines with J gene TRBJ2-1, with D unclear. The CDR3 region is CASSQDVRPLRVEQFF. The CDR3 bases are TGCGCCAGCAGCCAAGATGTCCGGCCCCTAAGGGTGGAGCAGTTCTTC.